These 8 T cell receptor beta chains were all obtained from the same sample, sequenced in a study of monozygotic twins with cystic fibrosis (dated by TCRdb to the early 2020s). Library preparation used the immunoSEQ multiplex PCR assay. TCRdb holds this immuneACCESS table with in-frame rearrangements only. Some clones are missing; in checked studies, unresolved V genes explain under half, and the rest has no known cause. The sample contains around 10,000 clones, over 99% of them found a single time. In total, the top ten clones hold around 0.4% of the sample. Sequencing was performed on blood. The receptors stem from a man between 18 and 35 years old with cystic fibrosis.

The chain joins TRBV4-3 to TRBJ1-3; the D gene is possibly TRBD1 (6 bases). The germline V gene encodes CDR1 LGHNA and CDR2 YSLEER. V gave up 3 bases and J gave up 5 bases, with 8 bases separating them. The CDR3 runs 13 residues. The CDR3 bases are TGCGCCAGCAGCCAGGACAGTAGAAACACCATATATTTT. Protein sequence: CASSQDSRNTIYF.

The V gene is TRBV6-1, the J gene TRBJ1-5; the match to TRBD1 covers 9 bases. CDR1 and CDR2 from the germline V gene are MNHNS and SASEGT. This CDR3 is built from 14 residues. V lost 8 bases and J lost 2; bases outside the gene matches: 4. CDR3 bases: TGTGCCAGCTGGACAGGGGCTGGCAATCAGCCCCAGCATTTT. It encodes CASWTGAGNQPQHF.

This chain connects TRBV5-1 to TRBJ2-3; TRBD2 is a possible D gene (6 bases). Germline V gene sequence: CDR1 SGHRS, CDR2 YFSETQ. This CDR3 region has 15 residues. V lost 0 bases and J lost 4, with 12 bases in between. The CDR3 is CASSLEGRYADTQYF. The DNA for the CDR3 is TGCGCCAGCAGCTTGGAGGGGAGGTATGCAGATACGCAGTATTTT.

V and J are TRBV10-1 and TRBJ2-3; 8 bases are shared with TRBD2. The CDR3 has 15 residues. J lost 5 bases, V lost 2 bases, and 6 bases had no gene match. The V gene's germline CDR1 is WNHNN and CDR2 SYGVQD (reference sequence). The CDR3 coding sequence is TGCGCCAGCAGTGAGCCCGTAGCGGGGAAAGATACGCAGTATTTT. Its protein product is CASSEPVAGKDTQYF.

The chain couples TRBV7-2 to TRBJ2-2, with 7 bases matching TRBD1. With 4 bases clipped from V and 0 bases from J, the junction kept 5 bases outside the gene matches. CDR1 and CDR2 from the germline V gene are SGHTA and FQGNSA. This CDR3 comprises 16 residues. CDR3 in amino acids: CASSSPTGTNTGELFF. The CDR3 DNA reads TGTGCCAGCAGCTCCCCGACAGGGACGAACACCGGGGAGCTGTTTTTT.

For the CDR3, the DNA is TGTGCCAGCAGCTTGGGAAGTACTAGCACAGATACGCAGTATTTT. It codes for CASSLGSTSTDTQYF. The V gene is TRBV5-5, the J gene TRBJ2-3; D is ambiguous. CDR1 is SGHKS, CDR2 YYEKEE, per germline (reference sequence). This CDR3 contains 15 residues. Trimming left V 0 bases short and J 0 bases short, with 8 bases between.

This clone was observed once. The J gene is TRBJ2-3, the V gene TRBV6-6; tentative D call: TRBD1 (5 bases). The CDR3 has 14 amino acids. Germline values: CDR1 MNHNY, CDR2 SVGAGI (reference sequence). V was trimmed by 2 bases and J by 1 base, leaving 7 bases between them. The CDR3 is CASSYGAGTDTQYF. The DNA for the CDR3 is TGTGCCAGCAGTTACGGGGCTGGCACAGATACGCAGTATTTT.

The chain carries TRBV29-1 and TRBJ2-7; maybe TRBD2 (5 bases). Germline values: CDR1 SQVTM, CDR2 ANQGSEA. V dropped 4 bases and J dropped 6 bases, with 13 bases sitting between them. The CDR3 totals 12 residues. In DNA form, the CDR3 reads TGCAGCGTTGCTAGTCCCGGAGGCGAGCAGTACTTC. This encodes CSVASPGGEQYF.